One and the same sample provided the 25 T cell receptor beta chains below, sequenced in a study of cytomegalovirus exposure and HLA in healthy donors. PCR primers comprised 60 Vbeta and 13 Jbeta primers. Clones were read by immunoSEQ multiplex PCR, and TCRdb kept only the in-frame ones, dropping some. In the table there are about 100,000 clones, more than 60% of which are singletons. The source material was PBMCs. Receptor source: a woman between 18 and 30 years old in good health and CMV-seropositive.

The chain is built from TRBV6-1 and TRBJ2-7, with 10 bases aligning to TRBD1. Per the germline V gene, CDR1 is MNHNS and CDR2 is SASEGT. The CDR3 runs 14 residues. V shed 6 bases, J shed 0 bases, and the junction held 2 bases outside the gene matches. Here the CDR3 DNA reads TGTGCCAGCAGGACAGGGGGCGACTCCTACGAGCAGTACTTC. This gives the protein CASRTGGDSYEQYF.

The J gene is TRBJ2-7, the V gene TRBV5-6, with TRBD1 matching 7 bases. The CDR3 has 16 amino acids. J was trimmed by 2 bases and V by 1 base; bases with no gene match: 9. Germline V gene lookup returns CDR1 SGHDT and CDR2 YYEEEE. CDR3 loop: CASSLFLRDSAYEQYF. In nucleotides, the CDR3 is TGTGCCAGCAGCTTGTTTCTACGGGACAGCGCCTACGAGCAGTACTTC.

The gene calls are TRBV27 and TRBJ2-6; 12 nucleotides align to TRBD2. After removal of 5 bases from V and 3 bases from J, the junction contained 8 bases not matched to a gene. The CDR3 is 18 amino acids. Germline V gene lookup returns CDR1 MNHEY and CDR2 SMNVEV (reference sequence). CDR3 sequence: CASSPTSGRGVGANVLTF. In DNA, the CDR3 is TGTGCCAGCAGTCCGACTAGCGGGAGAGGTGTTGGGGCCAACGTCCTGACTTTC.

This clone appeared a few times. This chain joins TRBV18 and TRBJ1-2, with 10 bases that match TRBD1. The CDR3 length is 15 residues. J gave up 8 bases and V 5 bases, and 11 bases lay outside the gene matches. The germline gives CDR1 KGHSH, CDR2 LQKENI. The DNA of the CDR3 is TGTGCCAGCTCATCCTCCGGGACAGGGGAGGAAGGCTACACCTTC. This sequence encodes CASSSSGTGEEGYTF.

The chain joins TRBV2 to TRBJ2-5; D ambiguous. The CDR3 is 13 residues long. The ends were cut back, 5 bases at V and 5 bases at J, with 12 bases in the middle. The germline V gene encodes CDR1 SNHLY and CDR2 FYNNEI. CDR3 sequence (DNA): TGTGCCAGCAGTTACTGGGCGTATGAGACCCAGTACTTC. Protein sequence: CASSYWAYETQYF.

The chain is built from TRBV19 and TRBJ1-4, with 10 bases identical to TRBD1. The CDR3 has 15 amino acids. Germline loops: CDR1 LNHDA, CDR2 SQIVND (reference sequence). Trimming at V came to 5 bases and at J to 7 bases, leaving 7 bases not matched to a gene. CDR3 coding DNA: TGTGCCAGTAGTGCCTCGGACAGGGGGGTTGAAAAACTGTTTTTT. Protein: CASSASDRGVEKLFF. The full variable domain, its missing parts supplied by reference TRBV19 and TRBJ1-4, is DGGITQSPKYLFRKEGQNVTLSCEQNLNHDAMYWYRQDPGQGLRLIYYSQIVNDFQKGDIAEGYSVSREKKESFPLTVTSAQKNPTAFYLCASSASDRGVEKLFFGSGTQLSVL.

A single count supports this clone. This chain uses TRBV28 with TRBJ1-5, with D tentatively TRBD1 (6 bases). Germline CDR1 MDHEN, CDR2 SYDVKM. The CDR3 extends over 16 amino acids. The V end was cut by 5 bases, the J end by 0 bases, with 14 bases between. The CDR3 region is CASSAQGRASNQPQHF. The CDR3 coding sequence is TGTGCCAGCAGTGCACAGGGAAGGGCTAGCAATCAGCCCCAGCATTTT.

This clone has more than one count but fewer than ten. The chain employs TRBV7-9 and TRBJ2-7; D is ambiguous. Trimming took 1 base from V and 1 from J, leaving 11 bases between them. The CDR3 is 15 amino acids. Germline V lookup: CDR1 SEHNR, CDR2 FQNEAQ (reference sequence). The CDR3 loop reads CASSLGQFPSYEQYF. CDR3 in DNA: TGTGCCAGCAGCTTAGGCCAGTTCCCTTCCTACGAGCAGTACTTC. Variable domain in full (rest from reference TRBV7-9 and TRBJ2-7): DTGVSQNPRHKITKRGQNVTFRCDPISEHNRLYWYRQTLGQGPEFLTYFQNEAQLEKSRLLSDRFSAERPKGSFSTLEIQRTEQGDSAMYLCASSLGQFPSYEQYFGPGTRLTVT.

The rearrangement links TRBV7-9 to TRBJ2-1, with TRBD2 identical over 12 bases. The CDR3 spans 18 residues. With 1 base clipped from V and 3 bases from J, the junction kept 7 bases outside the gene matches. Per germline, CDR1 SEHNR and CDR2 FQNEAQ (reference sequence). The CDR3 reads CASSLEGRTSGDYNEQFF. Here the CDR3 DNA reads TGTGCCAGCAGCTTAGAAGGCCGGACTAGCGGGGACTACAATGAGCAGTTCTTC.

The gene calls are TRBV7-9 and TRBJ2-1; 7 bases are shared with TRBD1. V lost 3 bases and J lost 5; bases outside the gene matches: 10. This CDR3 spans 16 amino acids. Germline V gene data show CDR1 as SEHNR and CDR2 as FQNEAQ (reference sequence). The CDR3 coding sequence is TGTGCCAGCAGCTTTCCCCGGGACAGAGTCGACAATGAGCAGTTCTTC. Translating gives CASSFPRDRVDNEQFF.

The chain uses TRBV11-2 and TRBJ1-5; a weak D match, TRBD1 (5 bases). Germline loops: CDR1 SGHAT, CDR2 FQNNGV. The CDR3 totals 15 residues. With 5 bases removed from V and 0 bases from J, the gap between germline ends came to 11 bases. The CDR3 spells CASSPQGYSNQPQHF. In DNA, the CDR3 is TGTGCCAGCAGCCCCCAGGGCTATAGCAATCAGCCCCAGCATTTT. Full variable domain (rest looked up from reference TRBV11-2 and TRBJ1-5): EAGVAQSPRYKIIEKRQSVAFWCNPISGHATLYWYQQILGQGPKLLIQFQNNGVVDDSQLPKDRFSAERLKGVDSTLKIQPAKLEDSAVYLCASSPQGYSNQPQHFGDGTRLSIL.

This rearrangement joins TRBV4-1 to TRBJ2-5, with 10 bases identical to TRBD2. The tail of the sequence fits TRBJ2-7 better, so the J call may be wrong. CDR1 is MGHRA and CDR2 is YSYEKL in the germline V gene. The CDR3 consists of 15 residues. The CDR3, as DNA: TGCGCCAGCAGCCAAGCGGGGACTAGCGCTTACGAGCAGTACTTC. It is translated as CASSQAGTSAYEQYF.

The chain is built from TRBV28 and TRBJ1-2, with a possible D match to TRBD1 (6 bases). The CDR3 contains 16 residues. CDR1 and CDR2 (germline): MDHEN, SYDVKM. V was shortened by 4 bases and J by 2 bases, with 17 bases between the two germline ends. The CDR3 DNA reads TGTGCCAGCAGTTCGCCGAGGACAGAACAGAACTATGGCTACACCTTC. Translation gives CASSSPRTEQNYGYTF.

This chain connects TRBV30 to TRBJ2-7, with TRBD2 matching over 11 bases. Unmatched junction bases numbered 10, after V lost 3 bases and J lost 3 bases. From germline, CDR1 is GTSNPN and CDR2 SVGIG (reference sequence). This CDR3 is built from 16 residues. The CDR3 DNA is TGTGCCTGGAGAAATCGTTTAGGACTAGCGGGCTACGAGCAGTACTTC. The encoded protein is CAWRNRLGLAGYEQYF. Supplemented by reference TRBV30 and TRBJ2-7, the full variable domain reads SQTIHQWPATLVQPVGSPLSLECTVEGTSNPNLYWYRQAAGRGLQLLFYSVGIGQISSEVPQNLSASRPQDRQFILSSKKLLLSDSGFYLCAWRNRLGLAGYEQYFGPGTRLTVT.

The chain carries TRBV7-3 and TRBJ1-2, with D possibly matching TRBD1 (6 bases). Germline V lookup: CDR1 SGHTA, CDR2 FQGTGA. The ends were cut back, 5 bases at V and 8 bases at J, with 15 bases in the middle. The CDR3 contains 13 residues. CDR3 in amino acids: CASSPTAGAGYTF. The CDR3 nucleotides read TGTGCCAGCAGCCCCACTGCGGGGGCAGGCTACACCTTC. The variable domain in full, with the rest retrieved from reference TRBV7-3 and TRBJ1-2, is GAGVSQTPSNKVTEKGKYVELRCDPISGHTALYWYRQSLGQGPEFLIYFQGTGAADDSGLPNDRFFAVRPEGSVSTLKIQRTERGDSAVYLCASSPTAGAGYTFGSGTRLTVV.

This sequence joins TRBV4-3 and TRBJ2-1; 9 nucleotides line up with TRBD2. Germline lookup yields CDR1 LGHNA and CDR2 YSLEER. The CDR3 is 17 amino acids. The V segment lost 3 bases and the J segment 5 bases; nucleotides outside the gene matches: 11. CDR3 DNA sequence: TGCGCCAGCAGCCAGGAACCGGGACTAGCTCGCGACAATGAGCAGTTCTTC. This translates into CASSQEPGLARDNEQFF.

V gene TRBV6-5 combines with J gene TRBJ2-7, with D perhaps matching TRBD1 (5 bases). This CDR3 has 15 amino acids. With 1 base removed from V and 3 bases from J, the gap between germline ends came to 13 bases. The germline V gene encodes CDR1 MNHEY and CDR2 SVGAGI. This CDR3 reads CASSYFGHPIYEQYF. The CDR3 DNA follows: TGTGCCAGCAGTTACTTTGGACACCCGATCTACGAGCAGTACTTC.

The chain is built from TRBV7-9 and TRBJ2-3; TRBD2 aligns across 8 bases. This CDR3 spans 13 amino acids. CDR1 and CDR2 (germline): SEHNR, FQNEAQ (reference sequence). With 4 bases clipped from V and 7 bases from J, the junction kept 4 bases outside the gene matches. The CDR3, as DNA: TGTGCCAGCAGCTCCCCGGGGGGGTATACGCAGTATTTT. It yields the protein CASSSPGGYTQYF. The full variable domain, in which reference TRBV7-9 and TRBJ2-3 provide the parts outside the CDR3, is DTGVSQNPRHKITKRGQNVTFRCDPISEHNRLYWYRQTLGQGPEFLTYFQNEAQLEKSRLLSDRFSAERPKGSFSTLEIQRTEQGDSAMYLCASSSPGGYTQYFGPGTRLTVL.

The J gene is TRBJ1-1, the V gene TRBV9, with 8 bases fitting TRBD1. Germline V gives CDR1 SGDLS, CDR2 YYNGEE. V lost 0 bases, J lost 5 bases, and 3 bases stayed unmatched. CDR3 size: 14 residues. The CDR3 nucleotides are TGTGCCAGCAGCGTAGGGACAGGGCTTACTGAAGCTTTCTTT. Encoded protein: CASSVGTGLTEAFF.

This clone was detected only a few times. The genes are TRBV7-9 and TRBJ2-7, with 12 nucleotides matching TRBD2. Germline V CDR1 and CDR2: SEHNR, FQNEAQ (reference sequence). This CDR3 region has 16 residues. Trimming cost V 8 bases and J 5 bases; bases outside gene matches: 13. The CDR3 is CASRPPLAGGRHEQYF. The CDR3 region has the DNA TGTGCCAGCCGCCCGCCCCTAGCGGGAGGGCGTCACGAGCAGTACTTC.

The chain combines TRBV28 with TRBJ2-7; 7 bases fit TRBD1. Germline lookup yields CDR1 MDHEN and CDR2 SYDVKM. The CDR3 consists of 14 residues. V lost 5 bases, J lost 4 bases, and 8 bases stayed unmatched. CDR3: CASSDRQGRYEQYF. In DNA, the CDR3 is TGTGCCAGCAGTGACCGACAGGGTAGGTACGAGCAGTACTTC.

The rearrangement links TRBV28 to TRBJ2-1; D unclear. The CDR3 sequence is 12 residues long. CDR1 and CDR2 (germline): MDHEN, SYDVKM. V lost 5 bases to trimming and J lost 10 bases, with 12 bases between them. CDR3 DNA: TGTGCCAGCAGTGCCGATCCCGAGGAGCAGTTCTTC. It yields the protein CASSADPEEQFF.

This chain joins TRBV7-3 and TRBJ2-1; D might be TRBD2 (6 bases). The V end was cut by 3 bases, the J end by 0 bases, with 9 bases between. CDR3 length equals 15 residues. Germline V lookup: CDR1 SGHTA, CDR2 FQGTGA. The CDR3: CASSLDGSSYNEQFF. DNA for the CDR3: TGTGCCAGCAGCTTGGACGGGAGCTCCTACAATGAGCAGTTCTTC. Using reference TRBV7-3 and TRBJ2-1 for the parts outside the CDR3, the full variable domain is GAGVSQTPSNKVTEKGKYVELRCDPISGHTALYWYRQSLGQGPEFLIYFQGTGAADDSGLPNDRFFAVRPEGSVSTLKIQRTERGDSAVYLCASSLDGSSYNEQFFGPGTRLTVL.

J is TRBJ1-2 and V is TRBV10-2, with TRBD1 matching 7 bases. Germline CDR1 reads WSHSY; CDR2 reads SAAADI. J lost 3 bases, V lost 6 bases, and 4 bases had no gene match. The CDR3 covers 13 residues. CDR3 in DNA: TGCGCCAGCAGCCGACAGGGCGACTATGGCTACACCTTC. Its protein product is CASSRQGDYGYTF.

A few counts support this clone. This sequence joins TRBV7-9 and TRBJ1-1, with D possibly being TRBD1 (6 bases). V was shortened by 6 bases and J by 4 bases, with 15 bases between the two germline ends. In germline, CDR1 is SEHNR, CDR2 FQNEAQ (reference sequence). This CDR3 region has 14 residues. CDR3 loop: CASRALTGSTEAFF. The CDR3 bases are TGTGCCAGCAGGGCACTTACAGGGAGCACTGAAGCTTTCTTT.